This is a list of T cell receptor beta chains from one sample in a study of cytotoxic CD8 clonotypes in ibrutinib-treated CLL. The protocol was immunoSEQ multiplex PCR, while the TCRdb copy is restricted to in-frame clones and leaves out a portion. The sample holds about 130,000 clones; about 80% are singletons and the top ten take about 13%. Sequencing was performed on PBMCs, taken after 12 months of ibrutinib treatment. The receptors shown here come from a human donor with chronic lymphocytic leukemia. The conserved cysteine and the conserved F or W are not part of the CDR3 here. Each record gives: J gene, V gene, CDR3 length, CDR3 protein.

TRBJ1-1	TRBV25-1	9	ASSLGTEAF
TRBJ1-2	TRBV28	12	ASSLGQDNYGYT
TRBJ2-1	TRBV7-9	13	ASSHTSGGYNEQF
TRBJ1-1	TRBV4-1	13	ASSQAGSLNTEAF
TRBJ2-1	TRBV18	12	ASSGTGGYNEQF
TRBJ2-7	TRBV11-2	13	ASSSTGTGPYEQY
TRBJ2-2	TRBV6-6	11	ASRQQGPGELF
TRBJ2-4	TRBV6-1	16	ASSERLGGGLAKNIQY
TRBJ2-7	TRBV7-2	11	ASSLESSYEQY
TRBJ2-1	TRBV6-5	13	ASSYGASGSNEQF
TRBJ2-3	TRBV9	14	ASSVGKGLGTDTQY
TRBJ2-2	TRBV4-1	16	ASSQGEGRATNTGELF
TRBJ2-1	TRBV18	18	ASSTGDSGIEFGPYNEQF
TRBJ1-1	TRBV6-4	13	ASSEMTGANTEAF
TRBJ1-4	TRBV5-5	16	ASTRFHFTQNWVEKLF
TRBJ2-7	TRBV29-1	11	SVVRQESYEQY
TRBJ1-4	TRBV9	14	ASSVGSAGLNEKLF
TRBJ2-2	TRBV18	12	ASSPDRNTGELF
TRBJ1-6	TRBV6-5	12	ASSDRWTNSPLH
TRBJ1-1	TRBV2	9	ASSLVDEAF
TRBJ2-5	TRBV11-3	11	ASSRTSAATQY
TRBJ2-7	TRBV25-1	12	ASSPLAGVYEQY
TRBJ2-5	TRBV13	14	ASSLEASAPQETQY
TRBJ2-7	TRBV7-6	11	ARWTAGPYEQY
TRBJ2-7	TRBV14	13	ASSQEMGESYEQY
TRBJ1-3	TRBV7-2	15	ASSLEAGLYSGNTIY
TRBJ1-1	TRBV29-1	9	SVDPGSLAF
TRBJ2-1	TRBV5-1	13	ASSYHRGQDNEQF
TRBJ2-2	TRBV7-2	12	ASSLVFGVGELF
TRBJ2-7	TRBV2	11	ASRTGATYEQY
TRBJ1-5	TRBV15	10	ATSRANQPQH
TRBJ2-5	TRBV29-1	11	SVETSSVGTQY
TRBJ1-1	TRBV29-1	11	SVEVSPNTEAF
TRBJ2-7	TRBV27	13	ASKRLAGLSYEQY
TRBJ2-1	TRBV9	14	ASSVVAVGGSDEQF
TRBJ1-2	TRBV9	13	ASSVGTGIGVDYT
TRBJ1-5	TRBV25-1	13	ASSEFGDINQPQH
TRBJ2-7	TRBV9	12	ASSPTGSRHEQY
TRBJ2-1	TRBV15	13	ATSRVLAGVNEQF
TRBJ1-1	TRBV4-3	10	ASSQVGTEAF
TRBJ1-2	TRBV7-2	13	ASSPRTGANYGYT
TRBJ1-5	TRBV20-1	8	SASDVTQH
TRBJ1-2	TRBV6-5	11	ASRIDANYGYT
TRBJ1-1	TRBV28	12	ASTNKQINTEAF
TRBJ2-7	TRBV12-5	12	ASVRGHPSYEQY
TRBJ1-1	TRBV7-9	13	ASSFNTFRNTEAF
TRBJ2-7	TRBV5-6	10	ASRRASAEQY
TRBJ1-2	TRBV30	10	ACSPGIPGYT
TRBJ2-5	TRBV5-1	12	ASSLAHQWETQY
TRBJ2-7	TRBV28	14	ASSLFGITPSYEQY
TRBJ2-5	TRBV11-2	11	ASGTGTQETQY
TRBJ1-4	TRBV10-1	12	ASSESTANEKLF
TRBJ2-6	TRBV18	14	ASSPTRYSGANVLT
TRBJ1-5	TRBV30	12	AWSSRGLNQPQH
TRBJ2-3	TRBV15	14	ATSRDRGGDTDTQY
TRBJ2-7	TRBV7-9	10	ASSLSGDEQY
TRBJ1-1	TRBV9	12	ASSLQTGSTEAF